What follows is one TCR beta chain and its context. The antigen is not known. This sample was taken from a study of PD-1 blockade in classical Hodgkin lymphoma. Whole-study context: The study gave patients nivolumab 3 mg/kg intravenously every 2 weeks. Study results and caveats: Patients with a complete response exhibited baseline diversity comparable to newly diagnosed patients. Those starting nivolumab under 1 year post-ASCT were excluded. At C4D1, TCR diversity had climbed significantly for CD4+ cells, though not for CD8+ cells.

Time point of the sample: cycle 4 day 1 (C4D1), after around six weeks of nivolumab. Every patient had relapsed following autologous stem cell transplantation, and cohorts differed in brentuximab vedotin exposure. Starting with thawed PBMCs, CD4+ T cells were purified by magnetic negative selection. Method: immunoSEQ multiplex PCR; TCRdb's copy keeps in-frame clones and lacks some. Altogether around 25,000 clones are present, more than 70% being singletons, with the ten largest covering about 2.4%. This CDR3 spans 15 amino acids. Unmatched junction bases numbered 13, after V lost 5 bases and J lost 7 bases. Germline V gives CDR1 SGHTA, CDR2 FQGNSA.

Sequenced here: CD4+ T cells from blood, sampled before the fourth cycle of nivolumab. This receptor was taken from a human donor with classical Hodgkin lymphoma. The rearrangement uses TRBV7-2 and TRBJ1-2; 7 bases agree with TRBD1. In nucleotides, the CDR3 is TGTGCCAGCAGCCCCATAAAACAGGGGAGACGTGGCTACACCTTC. Encoded protein: CASSPIKQGRRGYTF.